These 23 T cell receptor beta chains were all obtained from the same sample, sequenced in a study of human T cells and chemical hapten exposure. Time point here: pre-sensitization, week 0. Stated treatment: therapeutic diphenylcyclopropenone sensitization with weekly scalp DPC. TCRdb reanalysed the RACE reads using MiXCR and keeps one entry per CDR3 protein. The table lists tens of thousands of distinct CDR3 sequences, about 11% of them singletons. The sequencing here drew on whole blood, taken in connection with sensitization to the hapten diphenylcyclopropenone (DPC). The receptors were gathered from a woman in her 40s with alopecia areata. Some clones in this sample may be carry-over from other donors' samples.

The CDR3, as DNA: TGTGCCAGCAGCTTGGCCGCGGACTTTTCTAATACGCAGTATTTT. Translated: CASSLAADFSNTQYF. This sequence joins TRBV5-4 and TRBJ2-3, with D possibly matching TRBD2 (5 bases). Trimming stripped 0 bases from V and 7 bases from J, with 15 bases between. Germline V gene lookup returns CDR1 SGHNT and CDR2 YYREEE (reference sequence). The length of the CDR3 is 15 residues.

The sample holds many counts of this clonotype. This chain links TRBV7-8 with TRBJ2-1, with TRBD2 matching 8 bases. Germline V lookup: CDR1 SGHVS, CDR2 FQNEAQ. The CDR3 is made up of 12 amino acids. V was pared by 5 bases and J by 8 bases, with 2 bases of the junction left unmatched. CDR3 sequence (DNA): TGTGCCAGCAGCCGTAGCGGGGATGAGCAGTTCTTC. It yields the protein CASSRSGDEQFF.

This chain connects TRBV28 to TRBJ2-7, with 13 bases identical to TRBD2. Germline assignment: CDR1 MDHEN and CDR2 SYDVKM. The CDR3 runs to 15 residues. The ends lost 5 bases at V and 6 bases at J; junction bases unmatched: 7. The CDR3 region has the DNA TGTGCCAGCAGTCCTCGACTAGCGGGAGGAACCGAGCAGTACTTC. Translating gives CASSPRLAGGTEQYF. Based on the CDR3 plus reference TRBV28 and TRBJ2-7, the full variable domain is DVKVTQSSRYLVKRTGEKVFLECVQDMDHENMFWYRQDPGLGLRLIYFSYDVKMKEKGDIPEGYSVSREKKERFSLILESASTNQTSMYLCASSPRLAGGTEQYFGPGTRLTVT.

The chain employs TRBV14 and TRBJ1-6; D is undetermined. V was shortened by 0 bases and J by 1 base, with 4 bases between the two germline ends. The CDR3 has 15 amino acids. The germline V gene encodes CDR1 SGHDN and CDR2 FVKESK. In nucleotides, the CDR3 is TGTGCCAGCAGCCAAGATGGATCCTATAATTCACCCCTCCACTTT. It is translated as CASSQDGSYNSPLHF.

This clonotype was observed a few times. The V call is TRBV28, the J call TRBJ1-1, with 8 nucleotides matching TRBD1. J lost 4 bases, V lost 5 bases, and 12 bases had no gene match. Looked up from germline, CDR1 is MDHEN and CDR2 is SYDVKM. This CDR3 has 16 amino acids. The CDR3 DNA is TGTGCCAGCAGTCTACCGGGGTTACAGGGGGGCACTGAAGCTTTCTTT. Protein product: CASSLPGLQGGTEAFF.

V is TRBV3-2 and J is TRBJ2-4; no check of the table's D call, TRBD1, against the DNA was made. TRBV3-2 is designated a pseudogene. This CDR3 has 23 residues. The CDR3 DNA is TGTGCCAGCAGCCAAGACAAAATACTTGAGGGACACCCGTTCTCACTAGCCAAAAACATTCAGTACTTC. Its translation is CASSQDKILEGHPFSLAKNIQYF.

V is TRBV7-2 and J is TRBJ2-5, with 8 bases matching TRBD1. J was trimmed by 5 bases and V by 4 bases; bases with no gene match: 6. The CDR3 has 14 residues. Germline V gene lookup returns CDR1 SGHTA and CDR2 FQGNSA. The CDR3 reads CASSSRTGIETQYF. CDR3 coding DNA: TGTGCCAGCAGCTCCCGGACAGGGATCGAGACCCAGTACTTC.

Ten or more counts support this clonotype. The chain employs TRBV7-2 and TRBJ2-1, with 7 nucleotides matching TRBD2. CDR3 length: 15 residues. The germline V gene encodes CDR1 SGHTA and CDR2 FQGNSA. With 3 bases clipped from V and 0 bases from J, the junction kept 2 bases outside the gene matches. The chain's CDR3 is CASSFKRGSYNEQFF. DNA of the CDR3: TGTGCCAGCAGCTTTAAGCGGGGCTCCTACAATGAGCAGTTCTTC.

The chain couples TRBV20-1 to TRBJ2-7; either TRBD1 or TRBD2 may supply D (5 bases each). The V end was cut by 4 bases, the J end by 5 bases, with 18 bases between. This CDR3 is 14 amino acids long. Germline V gives CDR1 DFQATT, CDR2 SNEGSKA (reference sequence). The CDR3 nucleotides are TGCAGTGCTAACCTCCCCGGGGCGAACAACGAGCAGTACTTC. This gives the protein CSANLPGANNEQYF.

This clonotype was seen more than once but under ten times. V usage is TRBV23-1 and J usage is TRBJ2-1; a possible D gene is TRBD2 (6 bases). TRBV23-1 is treated as an ORF (open reading frame) with a function not yet certain. The V and J ends lost 11 bases and 6 bases respectively, with 17 bases between them. This CDR3 has 13 residues. In nucleotides, the CDR3 is TGCGCCGGAGGCCCTGGGAGGCCCAATGAGCAGTTCTTC. This codes for CAGGPGRPNEQFF.

This clonotype was found many times. This rearrangement joins TRBV7-2 to TRBJ2-1, with 13 bases fitting TRBD2. Trimming cost V 3 bases and J 4 bases; bases outside gene matches: 3. This CDR3 is built from 16 residues. Germline V gene lookup returns CDR1 SGHTA and CDR2 FQGNSA. The CDR3: CASSFAGLAGYNEQFF. The CDR3 coding sequence is TGTGCCAGCAGCTTCGCGGGACTAGCGGGATACAATGAGCAGTTCTTC.

This clonotype has ten or more counts. This chain links TRBV2 with TRBJ2-5, with D maybe TRBD2 (6 bases). The ends were cut back, 5 bases at V and 7 bases at J, with 14 bases in the middle. In germline, CDR1 is SNHLY, CDR2 FYNNEI. This CDR3 region has 13 residues. This CDR3 reads CASSRDSGGTQYF. As DNA, the CDR3 is TGTGCCAGCAGTCGGGACTCCGGAGGGACCCAGTACTTC. Full variable domain (rest looked up from reference TRBV2 and TRBJ2-5): EPEVTQTPSHQVTQMGQEVILRCVPISNHLYFYWYRQILGQKVEFLVSFYNNEISEKSEIFDDQFSVERPDGSNFTLKIRSTKLEDSAMYFCASSRDSGGTQYFGPGTRLLVL.

This clonotype occurred many times. The V and J genes are TRBV6-5 and TRBJ2-5; no clear D gene. The length of the CDR3 is 15 residues. V dropped 0 bases and J dropped 0 bases, with 8 bases sitting between them. The germline V gene has CDR1 MNHEY and CDR2 SVGAGI. Written as DNA, the CDR3 is TGTGCCAGCAGTTACTCGGCAGGCTACCAAGAGACCCAGTACTTC. This codes for CASSYSAGYQETQYF.

This clonotype was seen a few times. This chain links TRBV7-2 with TRBJ2-1; D perhaps matches TRBD1 (5 bases). This CDR3 is built from 19 residues. V was trimmed by 1 base and J by 6 bases, leaving 25 bases between them. CDR1 and CDR2 (germline): SGHTA, FQGNSA. This CDR3 is CASSLDIDAFPTVGNEQFF. The CDR3 DNA follows: TGTGCCAGCAGCTTAGATATAGACGCTTTTCCGACAGTTGGCAATGAGCAGTTCTTC.

In its sample, this clonotype was seen a few times. The chain has TRBV29-1 and TRBJ2-5; the D is unclear. The CDR3 consists of 12 residues. The V gene's germline CDR1 is SQVTM and CDR2 ANQGSEA. The V end was cut by 6 bases, the J end by 1 base, with 9 bases between. CDR3 loop: CSVGPSQETQYF. The CDR3 bases are TGCAGCGTCGGACCGTCCCAAGAGACCCAGTACTTC.

This clonotype was seen only a few times. The chain carries TRBV5-4 and TRBJ2-5; TRBD2 matches at 8 bases. Germline values: CDR1 SGHNT, CDR2 YYREEE (reference sequence). The CDR3 is 15 residues long. Trimming removed 3 bases from V and 5 bases from J; junction bases left unmatched: 9. In DNA form, the CDR3 reads TGTGCCAGCAGCTCTGGGCGGGAGGTCGGGGAGACCCAGTACTTC. This translates into CASSSGREVGETQYF.

V usage is TRBV5-1 and J usage is TRBJ1-4, with 7 bases matching TRBD1. V trimming: 2 bases; J trimming: 0 bases; junction bases outside the gene matches: 4. The germline V gene has CDR1 SGHRS and CDR2 YFSETQ. The CDR3 sequence is 16 residues long. The CDR3 nucleotides read TGCGCCAGCAGCTTCACAGGGGACTCAACTAATGAAAAACTGTTTTTT. It specifies CASSFTGDSTNEKLFF.

V gene TRBV2 combines with J gene TRBJ2-7; D might be TRBD1 or TRBD2, each matching 6 bases. This CDR3 is built from 15 residues. The V end lost 6 bases, the J end lost 2 bases, and 17 bases lay between the germline ends. Germline lookup yields CDR1 SNHLY and CDR2 FYNNEI. The CDR3 here is CASRQGGTGPYEQYF. CDR3 in DNA: TGTGCCAGCAGACAAGGGGGGACGGGACCCTACGAGCAGTACTTC.

As DNA, the CDR3 is TGCGCCAGCAGCCAAGATTGGACAGCCTACAATGAGCAGTTCTTC. Protein product: CASSQDWTAYNEQFF. The chain links TRBV4-3 to TRBJ2-1; the D gene is possibly TRBD1 (6 bases). Between the trimmed V and J ends, which lost 0 bases and 2 bases, there was a span of 8 bases. Germline V gives CDR1 LGHNA, CDR2 YSLEER. The CDR3 loop spans 15 amino acids.

This clonotype was seen more than once but under ten times. The V call is TRBV10-2, the J call TRBJ1-4, with a possible D match to TRBD1 (5 bases). The CDR3 length is 14 residues. CDR1 is WSHSY, CDR2 SAAADI, per germline. Between the trimmed V and J ends, which lost 6 bases and 5 bases, there was a span of 13 bases. The CDR3 coding sequence is TGCGCCAGCAGGGAGCAGGGTGGGAATGAAAAACTGTTTTTT. It specifies CASREQGGNEKLFF.

This clonotype was observed a handful of times. V gene TRBV12-3 or TRBV12-4 combines with J gene TRBJ1-2, with TRBD1 as a possible D gene (5 bases). This CDR3 region has 14 residues. V shed 3 bases and J shed 5 bases, with 13 bases lying between them. The CDR3 DNA follows: TGTGCCAGCAGTTTGAGGGGTTCAGCTTATGGCTACACCTTC. Translating it yields CASSLRGSAYGYTF.

V gene TRBV11-2 combines with J gene TRBJ2-3, with D perhaps TRBD2 (5 bases). Germline V gives CDR1 SGHAT, CDR2 FQNNGV. The CDR3 is made up of 13 amino acids. The V gene lost 4 bases and the J gene lost 10 bases, with 15 bases spanning the gap. This CDR3 is CASSYPGSNPQYF. Here the CDR3 DNA reads TGTGCCAGCAGCTACCCGGGGTCCAACCCGCAGTATTTT.

Many counts were recorded for this clonotype. This chain uses TRBV28 with TRBJ1-5; 11 bases are shared with TRBD1. V gave up 0 bases and J gave up 6 bases; unmatched junction bases: 4. Germline values: CDR1 MDHEN, CDR2 SYDVKM. The CDR3 is 16 residues long. CDR3 coding DNA: TGTGCCAGCAGTTTATGGGGACAGGGGGTCACTCAGCCCCAGCATTTT. This encodes CASSLWGQGVTQPQHF.